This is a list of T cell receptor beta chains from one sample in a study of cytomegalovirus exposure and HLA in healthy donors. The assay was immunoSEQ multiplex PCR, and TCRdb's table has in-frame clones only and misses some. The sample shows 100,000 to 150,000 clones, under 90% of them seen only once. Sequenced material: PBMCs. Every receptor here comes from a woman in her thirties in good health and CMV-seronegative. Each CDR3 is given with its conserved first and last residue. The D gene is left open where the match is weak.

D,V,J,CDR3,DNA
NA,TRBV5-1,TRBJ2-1,CASRGSQTNNEQFF,TGCGCCAGCCGGGGGTCGCAGACGAACAATGAGCAGTTCTTC
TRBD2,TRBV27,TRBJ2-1,CASTPGSGAWGEQFF,TGTGCCAGCACCCCGGGTAGCGGGGCGTGGGGGGAGCAGTTCTTC
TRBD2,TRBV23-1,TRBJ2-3,CASSRYPGGGRLIRPTDTQYF,TGCGCCAGCAGTCGGTACCCCGGGGGAGGGCGCCTAATTCGGCCCACAGATACGCAGTATTTT
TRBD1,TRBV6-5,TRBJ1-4,CASSYGDRANEKLFF,TGTGCCAGCAGTTACGGGGACAGGGCAAATGAAAAACTGTTTTTT
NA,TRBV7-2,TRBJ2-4,CASSLSSSLAKNIQYF,TGTGCCAGCAGCTTGAGCTCCTCCTTGGCCAAAAACATTCAGTACTTC
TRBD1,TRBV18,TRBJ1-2,CASSPQQGAPGYTF,TGTGCCAGCTCACCTCAACAGGGGGCGCCTGGCTACACCTTC
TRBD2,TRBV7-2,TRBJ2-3,CASSQGTSGGDTQYF,TGTGCCAGCTCCCAGGGGACTAGCGGGGGAGATACGCAGTATTTT
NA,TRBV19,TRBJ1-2,CASSIEAPASPLTIGYTF,TGTGCCAGTAGTATAGAAGCGCCCGCTAGCCCCTTAACTATTGGCTACACCTTC
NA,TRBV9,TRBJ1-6,CASSPRETNNSPLHF,TGTGCCAGCAGCCCACGAGAGACAAATAATTCACCCCTCCACTTT
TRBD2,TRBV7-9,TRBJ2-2,CASSSPWGGNTGELFF,TGTGCCAGCAGCTCCCCCTGGGGGGGGAACACCGGGGAGCTGTTTTTT
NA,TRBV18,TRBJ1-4,CASSPVPGEKLFF,TGTGCCAGCTCACCAGTGCCGGGTGAAAAACTGTTTTTT
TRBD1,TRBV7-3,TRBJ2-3,CASSSRTGLRTDTQYF,TGTGCCAGCAGCTCCCGGACAGGCCTTCGCACAGATACGCAGTATTTT
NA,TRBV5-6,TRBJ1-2,CASSLSEWTFYGYTF,TGTGCCAGCAGCTTGTCGGAGTGGACATTCTATGGCTACACCTTC
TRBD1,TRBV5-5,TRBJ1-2,CASSFRTGAEIYGYTF,TGTGCCAGCAGCTTCCGGACAGGGGCCGAGATCTATGGCTACACCTTC
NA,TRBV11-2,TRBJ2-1,CASSLGGWDEQFF,TGTGCCAGCAGCTTAGGAGGGTGGGATGAGCAGTTCTTC
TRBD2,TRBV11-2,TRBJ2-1,CASSLVGGGAVGNEQFF,TGTGCCAGCAGCTTAGTTGGCGGGGGGGCTGTCGGCAATGAGCAGTTCTTC
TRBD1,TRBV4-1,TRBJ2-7,CASSQAGTGPYEQYF,TGCGCCAGCAGCCAAGCCGGGACAGGGCCCTACGAGCAGTACTTC